This TCR beta chain comes out of a study of blood T cell repertoires in COVID-19. The CDR3 runs to 17 residues. Trimming cost V 5 bases and J 5 bases; bases outside gene matches: 9. The germline CDR1 and CDR2 sequences are MNHNY and SVGAGI (reference sequence). Only in-frame clones appear in the TCRdb table, and some are missing; sequencing was by immunoSEQ multiplex PCR. This sample has 200,000 to 250,000 clones; 80% to 90% occur once, and the top ten carry 3.7%. V usage is TRBV6-6 and J usage is TRBJ2-1; 13 bases map to TRBD2. This sequence was found in a woman aged 30 to 39 who had been exposed to COVID-19. Material: PBMCs or T cells enriched from blood (not recorded which). The CDR3 spells CASSRPGLAGNHNEQFF. The CDR3 DNA sequence: TGTGCCAGCAGTCGTCCGGGACTAGCGGGGAATCACAATGAGCAGTTCTTC.